Sequencing of this T cell receptor beta chain was carried out in a study of PD-1 blockade in classical Hodgkin lymphoma. With V trimmed by 3 bases and J by 3 bases, 12 bases remained unmatched. The CDR3 spans 17 residues. The germline CDR1 and CDR2 sequences are SGDLS and YYNGEE. Measured with immunoSEQ multiplex PCR; TCRdb has only the in-frame clones, and not every one. This repertoire shows more than 55,000 clones, around nine tenths found once; its top ten account for under 6%. Worth noting for this clone: The target antigen is unknown.

Study-wide results and limits: Significantly greater TCR diversity emerged by C4D1 in CD4+ cells but not CD8+ cells. Compared with healthy donors, newly diagnosed patients reportedly showed lower baseline TCR diversity. Complete responders matched newly diagnosed patients in baseline diversity.

Relapses following autologous stem cell transplantation were seen in all patients, with brentuximab vedotin exposure varying. Sequenced here: peripheral blood mononuclear cells (PBMCs), sampled before the second cycle of nivolumab. This receptor was identified in a human donor with classical Hodgkin lymphoma. The V and J genes are TRBV9 and TRBJ1-3; TRBD1 matches 7 bases. The chain's CDR3 is CASSEWTGEEVGNTIYF. The DNA of the CDR3 is TGTGCCAGCAGCGAGTGGACAGGCGAGGAGGTTGGAAACACCATATATTTT.